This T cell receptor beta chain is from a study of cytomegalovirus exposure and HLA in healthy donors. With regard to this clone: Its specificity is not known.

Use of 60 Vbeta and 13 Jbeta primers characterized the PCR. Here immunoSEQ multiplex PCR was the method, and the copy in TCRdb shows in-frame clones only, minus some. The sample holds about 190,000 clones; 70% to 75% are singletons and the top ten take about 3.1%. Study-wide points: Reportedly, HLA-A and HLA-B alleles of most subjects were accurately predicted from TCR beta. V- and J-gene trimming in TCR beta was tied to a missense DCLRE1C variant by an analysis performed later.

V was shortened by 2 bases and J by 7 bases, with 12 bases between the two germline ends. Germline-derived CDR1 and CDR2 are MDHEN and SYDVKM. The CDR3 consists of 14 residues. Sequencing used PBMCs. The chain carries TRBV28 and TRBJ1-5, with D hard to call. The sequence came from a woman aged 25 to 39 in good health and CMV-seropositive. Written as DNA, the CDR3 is TGTGCCAGCAGTTTAGGTGCAGGTCCCCAGCCCCAGCATTTT. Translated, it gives CASSLGAGPQPQHF. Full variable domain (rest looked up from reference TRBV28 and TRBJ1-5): DVKVTQSSRYLVKRTGEKVFLECVQDMDHENMFWYRQDPGLGLRLIYFSYDVKMKEKGDIPEGYSVSREKKERFSLILESASTNQTSMYLCASSLGAGPQPQHFGDGTRLSIL.